The clone carrying this T cell receptor beta chain was seen only a few times. Two negative PCRs, clearance, or symptom resolution were required of recovered Cohort 3 donors. The sample originates from a study of blood T cell repertoires in COVID-19. Background on the study: Researchers got acute and convalescent COVID-19 samples from the United States, Italy and Spain. The cDNA or gDNA used as material had been derived from T cells, B-cell-depleted T cells, or PBMCs.

The CDR3 runs 17 residues. The trim removed 1 base at V and 1 base at J, leaving 3 bases unmatched. Germline CDR1 KGHDR, CDR2 SFDVKD. Produced via immunoSEQ multiplex PCR; TCRdb's table is partial and in-frame only. This sample has approximately 100,000 clones, with about 86% found just once. The sequenced sample was PBMCs or T cells enriched from blood (not recorded which). This receptor was identified in a woman between 50 and 59 years old who had recovered from COVID-19. V is TRBV24-1 and J is TRBJ2-2, with 9 positions matching TRBD2. The CDR3 DNA reads TGTGCCACCAGTGATTTTCCTAGCGGGGAGAACACCGGGGAGCTGTTTTTT. Amino acids: CATSDFPSGENTGELFF.